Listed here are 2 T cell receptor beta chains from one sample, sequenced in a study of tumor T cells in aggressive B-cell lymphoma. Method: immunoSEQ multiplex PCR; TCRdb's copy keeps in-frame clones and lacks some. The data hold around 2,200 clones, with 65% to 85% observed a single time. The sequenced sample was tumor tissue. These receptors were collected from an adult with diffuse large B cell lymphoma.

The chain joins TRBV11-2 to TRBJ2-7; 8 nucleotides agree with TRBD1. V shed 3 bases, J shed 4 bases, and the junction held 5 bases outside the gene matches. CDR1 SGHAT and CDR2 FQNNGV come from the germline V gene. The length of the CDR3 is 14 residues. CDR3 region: CASSFGQGPYEQYF. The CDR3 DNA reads TGTGCCAGCAGCTTCGGACAGGGTCCGTACGAGCAGTACTTC.

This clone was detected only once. CDR3 in DNA: TGTGCTAGCGGGGAGGGTTACAATGAGCAGTTCTTC. It encodes CASGEGYNEQFF. V and J are TRBV12-5 and TRBJ2-1, with 7 positions matching TRBD2. In germline, CDR1 is LGHNT, CDR2 FRNRAP. The length of the CDR3 is 12 residues. Germline trimming cut 9 bases from V and 4 bases from J; bases unmatched to any gene: 3.